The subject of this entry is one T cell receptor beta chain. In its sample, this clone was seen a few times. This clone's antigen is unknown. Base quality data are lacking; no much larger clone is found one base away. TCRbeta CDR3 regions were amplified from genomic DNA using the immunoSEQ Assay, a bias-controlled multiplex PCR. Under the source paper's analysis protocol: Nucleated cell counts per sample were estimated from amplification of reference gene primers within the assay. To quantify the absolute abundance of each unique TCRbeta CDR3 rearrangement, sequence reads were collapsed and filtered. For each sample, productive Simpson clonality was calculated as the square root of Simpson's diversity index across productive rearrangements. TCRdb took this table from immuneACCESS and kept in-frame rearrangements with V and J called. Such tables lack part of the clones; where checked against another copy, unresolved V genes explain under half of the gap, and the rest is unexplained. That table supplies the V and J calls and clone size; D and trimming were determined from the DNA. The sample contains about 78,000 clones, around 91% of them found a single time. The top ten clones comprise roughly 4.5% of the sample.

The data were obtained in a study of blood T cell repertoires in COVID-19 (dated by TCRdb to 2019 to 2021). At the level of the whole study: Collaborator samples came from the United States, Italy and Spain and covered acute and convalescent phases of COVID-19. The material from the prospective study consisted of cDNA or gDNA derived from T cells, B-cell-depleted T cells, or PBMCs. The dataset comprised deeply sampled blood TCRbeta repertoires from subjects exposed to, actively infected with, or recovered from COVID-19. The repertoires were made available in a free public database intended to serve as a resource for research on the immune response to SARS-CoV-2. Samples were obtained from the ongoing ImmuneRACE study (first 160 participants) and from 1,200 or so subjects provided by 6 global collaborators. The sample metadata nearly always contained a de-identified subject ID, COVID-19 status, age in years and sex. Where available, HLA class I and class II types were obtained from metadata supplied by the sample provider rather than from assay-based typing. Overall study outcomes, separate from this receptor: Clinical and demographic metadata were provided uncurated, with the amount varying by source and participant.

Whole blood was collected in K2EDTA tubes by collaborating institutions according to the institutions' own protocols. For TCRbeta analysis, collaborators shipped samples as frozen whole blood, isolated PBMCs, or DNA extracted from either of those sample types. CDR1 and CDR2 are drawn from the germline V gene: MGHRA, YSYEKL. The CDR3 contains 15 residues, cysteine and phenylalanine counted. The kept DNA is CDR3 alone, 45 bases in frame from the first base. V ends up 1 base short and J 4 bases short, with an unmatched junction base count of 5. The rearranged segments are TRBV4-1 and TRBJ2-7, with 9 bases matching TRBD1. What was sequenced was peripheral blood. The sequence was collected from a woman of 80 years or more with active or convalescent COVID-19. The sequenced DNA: TGCGCCAGCAGCCAAGTGTTCGGGACAGGGTACGAGCAGTACTTC. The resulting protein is CASSQVFGTGYEQYF.